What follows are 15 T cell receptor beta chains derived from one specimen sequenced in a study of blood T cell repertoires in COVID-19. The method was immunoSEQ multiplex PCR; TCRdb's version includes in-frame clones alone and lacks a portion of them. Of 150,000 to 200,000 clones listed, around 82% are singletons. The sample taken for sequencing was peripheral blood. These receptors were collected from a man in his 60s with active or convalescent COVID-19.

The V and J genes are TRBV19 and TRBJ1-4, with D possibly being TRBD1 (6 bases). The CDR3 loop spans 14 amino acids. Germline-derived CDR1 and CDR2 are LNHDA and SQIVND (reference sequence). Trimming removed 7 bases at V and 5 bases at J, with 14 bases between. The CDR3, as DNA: TGTGCCAGTACCATGCAGGGGCCGAATGAAAAACTGTTTTTT. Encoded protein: CASTMQGPNEKLFF.

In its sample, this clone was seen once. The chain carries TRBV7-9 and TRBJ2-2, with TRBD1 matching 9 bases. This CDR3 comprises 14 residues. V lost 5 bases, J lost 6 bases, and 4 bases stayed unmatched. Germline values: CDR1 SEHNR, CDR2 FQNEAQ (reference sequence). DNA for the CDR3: TGTGCCAGCAGCCGCGACAGGGGGTCCGGGGAGCTGTTTTTT. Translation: CASSRDRGSGELFF.

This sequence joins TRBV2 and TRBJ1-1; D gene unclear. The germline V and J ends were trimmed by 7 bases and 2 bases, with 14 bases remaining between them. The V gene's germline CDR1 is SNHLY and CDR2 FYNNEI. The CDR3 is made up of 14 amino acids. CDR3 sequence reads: CASTTTIPNTEAFF. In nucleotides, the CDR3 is TGTGCCAGCACCACGACTATTCCCAACACTGAAGCTTTCTTT.

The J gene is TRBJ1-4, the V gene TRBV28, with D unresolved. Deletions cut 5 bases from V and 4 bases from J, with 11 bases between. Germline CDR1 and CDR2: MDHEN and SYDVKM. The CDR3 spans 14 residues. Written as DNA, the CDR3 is TGTGCCAGCAGTGGAGGGTCCCTTAATGAAAAACTGTTTTTT. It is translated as CASSGGSLNEKLFF.

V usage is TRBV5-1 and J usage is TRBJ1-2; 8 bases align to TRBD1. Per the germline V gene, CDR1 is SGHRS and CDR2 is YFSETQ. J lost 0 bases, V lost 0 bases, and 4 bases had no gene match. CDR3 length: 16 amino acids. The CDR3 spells CASSLGQGMTNYGYTF. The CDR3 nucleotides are TGCGCCAGCAGCTTGGGACAGGGGATGACTAACTATGGCTACACCTTC.

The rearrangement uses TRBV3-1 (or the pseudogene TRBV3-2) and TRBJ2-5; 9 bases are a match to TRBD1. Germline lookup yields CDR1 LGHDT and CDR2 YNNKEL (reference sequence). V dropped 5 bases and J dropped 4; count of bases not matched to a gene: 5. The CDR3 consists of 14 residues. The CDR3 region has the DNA TGTGCCAGCAGCTCGGGACAGGGTAGAGAGACCCAGTACTTC. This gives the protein CASSSGQGRETQYF.

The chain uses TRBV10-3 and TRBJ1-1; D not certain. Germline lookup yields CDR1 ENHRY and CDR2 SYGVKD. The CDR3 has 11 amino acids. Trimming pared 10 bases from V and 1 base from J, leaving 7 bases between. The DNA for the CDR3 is TGTGCCACTGTACAGAACACTGAAGCTTTCTTT. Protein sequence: CATVQNTEAFF.

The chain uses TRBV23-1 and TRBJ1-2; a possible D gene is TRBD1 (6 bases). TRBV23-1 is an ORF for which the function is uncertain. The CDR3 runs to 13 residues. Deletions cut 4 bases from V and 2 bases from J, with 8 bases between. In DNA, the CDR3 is TGCGCCAGCAGTCGGCAGGGGAACTATGGCTACACCTTC. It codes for CASSRQGNYGYTF.

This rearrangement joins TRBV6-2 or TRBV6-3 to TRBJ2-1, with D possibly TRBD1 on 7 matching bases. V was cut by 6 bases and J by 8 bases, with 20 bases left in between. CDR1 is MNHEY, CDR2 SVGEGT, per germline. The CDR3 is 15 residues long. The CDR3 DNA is TGTGCCAGCAGCCTGGGAGGCAGGGGGTTTGATGAGCAGTTCTTC. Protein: CASSLGGRGFDEQFF.

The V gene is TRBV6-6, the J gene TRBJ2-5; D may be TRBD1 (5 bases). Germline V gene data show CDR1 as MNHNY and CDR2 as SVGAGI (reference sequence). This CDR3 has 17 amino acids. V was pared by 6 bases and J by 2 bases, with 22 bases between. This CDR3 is CASSRTMGSRVQETQYF. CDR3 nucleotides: TGTGCCAGCAGCCGAACAATGGGCTCCAGGGTGCAAGAGACCCAGTACTTC.

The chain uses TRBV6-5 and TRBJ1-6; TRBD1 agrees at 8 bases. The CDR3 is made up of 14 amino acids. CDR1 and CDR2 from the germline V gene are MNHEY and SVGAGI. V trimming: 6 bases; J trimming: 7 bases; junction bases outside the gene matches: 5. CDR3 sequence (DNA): TGTGCCAGCAGCCGGGACAGGACGAATTCACCCCTCCACTTT. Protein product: CASSRDRTNSPLHF.

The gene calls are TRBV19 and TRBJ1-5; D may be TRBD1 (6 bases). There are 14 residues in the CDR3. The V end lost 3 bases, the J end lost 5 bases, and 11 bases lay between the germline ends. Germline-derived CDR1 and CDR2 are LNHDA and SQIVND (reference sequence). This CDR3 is CASSIRGRYQPQHF. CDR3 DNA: TGTGCCAGTAGTATCAGGGGAAGATATCAGCCCCAGCATTTT. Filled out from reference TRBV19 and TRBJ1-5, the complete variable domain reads DGGITQSPKYLFRKEGQNVTLSCEQNLNHDAMYWYRQDPGQGLRLIYYSQIVNDFQKGDIAEGYSVSREKKESFPLTVTSAQKNPTAFYLCASSIRGRYQPQHFGDGTRLSIL.

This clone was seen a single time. CDR3 coding DNA: TGTGCCACCAGCAAAGGGGGACTAGCGGGCCCTAGCTCCTACAATGAGCAGTTCTTC. Translating it yields CATSKGGLAGPSSYNEQFF. V usage is TRBV15 and J usage is TRBJ2-1; 12 positions agree with TRBD2. Germline V gene lookup returns CDR1 LNHNV and CDR2 YYDKDF (reference sequence). The CDR3 totals 19 residues. V dropped 4 bases and J dropped 0; count of bases not matched to a gene: 10.

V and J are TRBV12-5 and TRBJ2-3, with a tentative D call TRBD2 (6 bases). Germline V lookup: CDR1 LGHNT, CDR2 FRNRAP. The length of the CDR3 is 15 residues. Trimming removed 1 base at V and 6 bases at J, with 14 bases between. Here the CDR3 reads CASGLAAAGRDTQYF. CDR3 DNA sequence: TGTGCTAGTGGTTTGGCCGCCGCGGGGCGGGATACGCAGTATTTT.

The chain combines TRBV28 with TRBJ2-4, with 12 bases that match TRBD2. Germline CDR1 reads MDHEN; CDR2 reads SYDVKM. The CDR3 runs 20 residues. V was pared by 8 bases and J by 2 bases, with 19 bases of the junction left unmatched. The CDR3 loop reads CASLRGRGLAGMRPKNIQYF. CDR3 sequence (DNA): TGTGCCAGCCTTAGAGGACGCGGACTAGCGGGAATGAGACCCAAAAACATTCAGTACTTC.